The clone carrying this T cell receptor (beta chain) was detected only a few times. The data were obtained in a study of patients and donors after allogeneic stem cell transplantation. Germline V gene sequence: CDR1 DFQATT, CDR2 SNEGSKA (reference sequence). The CDR3 length is 12 residues. The germline V and J ends were trimmed by 3 bases and 2 bases, with 6 bases remaining between them. MiXCR, run by TCRdb on the RT-PCR reads, gives a single entry per CDR3 protein. The repertoire has about a million distinct CDR3 sequences, approximately 18% of them found once; the top ten carry roughly 6%. The chain links TRBV20-1 to TRBJ2-3; no clear D. The sequencing sample was made of blood, either unsorted or a sorted T cell fraction (not recorded which). This TCR was sampled from a human donor who was either an allogeneic HSCT recipient or a stem cell or donor lymphocyte infusion donor (not recorded which). It is not recorded whose cells these are; they may come from a transplant donor. The CDR3 DNA reads as TGCAGTGCTAGTCCCACCACAGATACGCAGTATTTT. Translated, it gives CSASPTTDTQYF.